This TCR beta chain came from a study of blood T cells in healthy people across ages. Combining a sample-barcoded 5' primer with a J-beta primer mix, a second PCR ran for roughly 6 to 11 cycles. TCRdb reprocessed the 5' RACE reads with MiXCR, giving one entry per CDR3 protein. Among hundreds of thousands of distinct CDR3 sequences listed, 56% were seen once. Trimming removed 5 bases from V and 1 base from J, with 18 bases in between. The CDR3 loop spans 16 amino acids. The germline V gene encodes CDR1 SGHVS and CDR2 FNYEAQ. The chain carries TRBV7-6 and TRBJ2-7; D possibly corresponds to TRBD2 (5 bases). The sample consisted of blood. The source of this sequence is a man aged 35 to 55 in good health. CDR3 amino acids: CASSPVLAEGSYEQYF. The CDR3 DNA reads TGTGCCAGCAGCCCAGTCCTAGCCGAAGGGTCCTACGAGCAGTACTTC.